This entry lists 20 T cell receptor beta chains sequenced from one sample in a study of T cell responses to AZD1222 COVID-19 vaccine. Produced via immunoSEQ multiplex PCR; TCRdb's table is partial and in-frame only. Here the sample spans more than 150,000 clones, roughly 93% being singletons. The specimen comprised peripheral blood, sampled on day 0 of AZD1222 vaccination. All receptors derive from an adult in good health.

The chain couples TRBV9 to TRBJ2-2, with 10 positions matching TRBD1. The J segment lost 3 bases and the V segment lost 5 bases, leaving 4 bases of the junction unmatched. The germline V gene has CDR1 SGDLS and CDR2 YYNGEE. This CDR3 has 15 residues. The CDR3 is CASSRQGAHTGELFF. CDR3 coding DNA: TGTGCCAGCAGTCGACAGGGGGCGCACACCGGGGAGCTGTTTTTT.

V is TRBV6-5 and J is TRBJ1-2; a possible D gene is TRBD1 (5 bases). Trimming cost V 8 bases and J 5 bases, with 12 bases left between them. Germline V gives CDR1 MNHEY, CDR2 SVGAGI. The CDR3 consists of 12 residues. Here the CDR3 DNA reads TGTGCCAGCGGCATGCGGGGGTATGGCTACACCTTC. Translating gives CASGMRGYGYTF.

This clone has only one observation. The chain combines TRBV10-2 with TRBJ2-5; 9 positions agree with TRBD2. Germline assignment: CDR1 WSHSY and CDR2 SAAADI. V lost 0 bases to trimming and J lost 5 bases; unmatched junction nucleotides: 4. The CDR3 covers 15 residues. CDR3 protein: CASSESNSGGETQYF. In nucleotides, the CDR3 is TGCGCCAGCAGTGAGTCGAACAGCGGGGGGGAGACCCAGTACTTC.

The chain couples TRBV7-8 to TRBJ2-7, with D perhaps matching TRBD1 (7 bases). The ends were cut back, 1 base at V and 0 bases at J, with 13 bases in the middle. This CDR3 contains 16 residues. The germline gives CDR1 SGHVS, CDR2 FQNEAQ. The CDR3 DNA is TGTGCCAGCAGCTTAGTGTCCAGGGGGGCCTCCTACGAGCAGTACTTC. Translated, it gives CASSLVSRGASYEQYF.

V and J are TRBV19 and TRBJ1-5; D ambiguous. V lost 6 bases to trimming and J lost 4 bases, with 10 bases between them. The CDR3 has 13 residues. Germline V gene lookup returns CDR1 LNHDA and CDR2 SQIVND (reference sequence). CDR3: CASRADGNQPQHF. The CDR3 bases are TGTGCCAGTAGGGCCGATGGGAATCAGCCCCAGCATTTT.

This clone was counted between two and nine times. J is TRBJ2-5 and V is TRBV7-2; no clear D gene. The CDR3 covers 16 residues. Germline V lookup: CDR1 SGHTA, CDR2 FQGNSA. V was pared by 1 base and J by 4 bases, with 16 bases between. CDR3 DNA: TGTGCCAGCAGCTTAGAACGGACGGCCTTTGGAGAGACCCAGTACTTC. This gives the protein CASSLERTAFGETQYF.

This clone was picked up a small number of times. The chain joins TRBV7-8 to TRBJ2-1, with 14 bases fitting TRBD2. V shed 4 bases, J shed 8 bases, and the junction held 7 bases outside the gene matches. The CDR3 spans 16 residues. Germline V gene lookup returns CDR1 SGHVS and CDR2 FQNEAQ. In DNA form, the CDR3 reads TGTGCCAGCAGCTCCGGGACTAGCGGGAGAAAAGATGAGCAGTTCTTC. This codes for CASSSGTSGRKDEQFF.

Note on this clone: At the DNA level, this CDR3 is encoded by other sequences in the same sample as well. For the CDR3, the DNA is TGTGCCACGGGACTCCAAGAGACCCAGTACTTC. Translated: CATGLQETQYF. The rearrangement uses TRBV10-3 and TRBJ2-5, with a weak D call TRBD2 (6 bases). The CDR3 is made up of 11 amino acids. The V gene lost 10 bases and the J gene lost 1 base, with 7 bases spanning the gap. CDR1 is ENHRY, CDR2 SYGVKD, per germline.

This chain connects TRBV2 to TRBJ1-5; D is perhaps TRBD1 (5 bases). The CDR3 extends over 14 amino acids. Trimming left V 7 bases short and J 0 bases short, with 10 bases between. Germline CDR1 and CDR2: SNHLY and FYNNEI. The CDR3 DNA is TGTGCCAGCAAGTTCAGGGTTAGCAATCAGCCCCAGCATTTT. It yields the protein CASKFRVSNQPQHF.

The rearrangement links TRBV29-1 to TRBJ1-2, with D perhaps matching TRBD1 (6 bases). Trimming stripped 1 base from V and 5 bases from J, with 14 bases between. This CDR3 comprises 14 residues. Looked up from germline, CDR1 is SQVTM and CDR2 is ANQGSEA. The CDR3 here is CSVEGHVGGYGYTF. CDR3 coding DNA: TGCAGCGTTGAAGGACACGTAGGGGGGTATGGCTACACCTTC.

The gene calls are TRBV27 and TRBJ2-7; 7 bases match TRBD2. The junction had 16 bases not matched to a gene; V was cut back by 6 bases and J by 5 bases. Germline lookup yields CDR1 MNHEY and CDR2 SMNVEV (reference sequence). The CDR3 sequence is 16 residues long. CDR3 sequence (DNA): TGTGCCAGCAGAATGGGCGGCCGCGGGGGTATGGACGAGCAGTACTTC. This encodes CASRMGGRGGMDEQYF.

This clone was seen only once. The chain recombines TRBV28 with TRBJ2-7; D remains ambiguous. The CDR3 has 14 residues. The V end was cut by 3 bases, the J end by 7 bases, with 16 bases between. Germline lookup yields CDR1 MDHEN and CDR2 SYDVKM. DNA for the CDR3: TGTGCCAGCAGTTTCGCGCGGTACCTACGAGAGCAGTACTTC. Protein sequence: CASSFARYLREQYF.

The CDR3 nucleotides are TGTGCCAGCAGCCGTAAGGAAGGTCGAGTCGCAGATACGCAGTATTTT. Its translation is CASSRKEGRVADTQYF. The chain combines TRBV5-4 with TRBJ2-3; D remains unclear. Trimming stripped 4 bases from V and 4 bases from J, with 19 bases between. Germline V gene sequence: CDR1 SGHNT, CDR2 YYREEE (reference sequence). This CDR3 is 16 amino acids long.

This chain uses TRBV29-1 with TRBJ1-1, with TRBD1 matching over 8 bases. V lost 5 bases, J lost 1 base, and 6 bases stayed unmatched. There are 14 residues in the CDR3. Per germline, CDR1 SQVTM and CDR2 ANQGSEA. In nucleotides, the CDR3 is TGCAGCGTTCCGGGACAGGCCCAGAACACTGAAGCTTTCTTT. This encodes CSVPGQAQNTEAFF.

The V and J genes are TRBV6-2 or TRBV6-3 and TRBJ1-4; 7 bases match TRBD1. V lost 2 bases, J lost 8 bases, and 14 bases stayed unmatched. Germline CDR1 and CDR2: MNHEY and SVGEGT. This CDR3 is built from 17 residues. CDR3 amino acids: CASSYGDSLSSGEKLFF. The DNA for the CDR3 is TGTGCCAGCAGTTACGGGGACAGCCTATCCTCGGGGGAAAAACTGTTTTTT.

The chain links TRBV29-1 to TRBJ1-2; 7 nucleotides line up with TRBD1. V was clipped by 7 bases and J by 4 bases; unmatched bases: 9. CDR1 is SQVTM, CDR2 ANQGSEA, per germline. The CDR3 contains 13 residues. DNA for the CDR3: TGCAGCGGAGGACAGGACCAGGCCTATGGCTACACCTTC. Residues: CSGGQDQAYGYTF.

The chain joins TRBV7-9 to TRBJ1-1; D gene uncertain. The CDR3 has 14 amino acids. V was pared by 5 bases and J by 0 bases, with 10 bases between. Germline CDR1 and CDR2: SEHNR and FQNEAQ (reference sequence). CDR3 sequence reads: CASSATEVNTEAFF. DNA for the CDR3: TGTGCCAGCAGCGCGACGGAGGTGAACACTGAAGCTTTCTTT.

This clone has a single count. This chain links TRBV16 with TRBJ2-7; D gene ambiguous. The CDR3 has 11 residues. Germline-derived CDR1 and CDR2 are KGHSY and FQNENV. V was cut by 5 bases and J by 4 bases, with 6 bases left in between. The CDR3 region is CASSVRYEQYF. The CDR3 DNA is TGTGCCAGCAGCGTTCGTTACGAGCAGTACTTC.

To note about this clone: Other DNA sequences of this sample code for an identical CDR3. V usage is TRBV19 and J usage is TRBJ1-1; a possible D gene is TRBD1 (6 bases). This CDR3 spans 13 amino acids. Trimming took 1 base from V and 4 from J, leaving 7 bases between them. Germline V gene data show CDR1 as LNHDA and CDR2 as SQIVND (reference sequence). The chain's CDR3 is CASSIGRGTEAFF. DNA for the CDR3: TGTGCCAGTAGTATAGGCAGGGGCACTGAAGCTTTCTTT.

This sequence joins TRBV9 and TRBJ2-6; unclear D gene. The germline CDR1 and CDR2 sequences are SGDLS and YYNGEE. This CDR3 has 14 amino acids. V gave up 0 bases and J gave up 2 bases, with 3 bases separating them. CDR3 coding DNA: TGTGCCAGCAGCGTAGCTCCTGGGGCCAACGTCCTGACTTTC. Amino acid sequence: CASSVAPGANVLTF.